A single sample is the source of the 6 T cell receptor beta chains below, sequenced in a study of HIV-infected patients and healthy controls. cDNA was made from about 480 ng RNA using alpha and beta constant primers. Each of the alpha and beta chains got its own library through chain-specific third strand synthesis with indices. TCRdb recomputed calls from the 5' RACE reads with MiXCR, one row per CDR3 protein. The sample yields roughly 25,000 distinct CDR3 sequences, about 8.7% seen once. Whole blood was used without fractionation, so all unsorted peripheral T cells were included. Sequencing was done on a sample of blood. Receptors were obtained from an adult in good health.

This clonotype came up a few times. This rearrangement joins TRBV12-3 or TRBV12-4 to TRBJ2-4; possibly TRBD1 for D (6 bases). V gave up 9 bases and J gave up 2 bases, with 17 bases separating them. The CDR3 consists of 15 residues. This CDR3 is CASSTGSFTKNIQYF. CDR3 sequence (DNA): TGTGCCAGTTCGACAGGTTCCTTTACCAAAAACATTCAGTACTTC.

This clonotype was recorded many times. The chain combines TRBV6-5 with TRBJ1-4; D perhaps matches TRBD1 (6 bases). The CDR3 has 14 residues. Trimming stripped 6 bases from V and 8 bases from J, with 16 bases between. CDR1 is MNHEY, CDR2 SVGAGI, per germline. The DNA of the CDR3 is TGTGCCAGCAGCCTTGACAGGCCAGCCGAAAAACTGTTTTTT. Its protein product is CASSLDRPAEKLFF.

The J gene is TRBJ1-6, the V gene TRBV27, with D unresolved. Germline V gene sequence: CDR1 MNHEY, CDR2 SMNVEV (reference sequence). Trimming took off 10 bases at V and 0 bases at J, with 10 bases between the two ends. This CDR3 contains 14 residues. CDR3 sequence reads: CATQQSSYNSPLHF. The CDR3 DNA reads as TGTGCCACCCAACAAAGCTCCTATAATTCACCCCTCCACTTT.

This clonotype was picked up many times. The chain employs TRBV7-9 and TRBJ1-1; 7 nucleotides agree with TRBD1. The germline CDR1 and CDR2 sequences are SEHNR and FQNEAQ (reference sequence). V shed 5 bases and J 5 bases; nucleotides not matched to a gene: 2. The CDR3 is 12 amino acids. The CDR3 is CASSRTGTEAFF. The DNA of the CDR3 is TGTGCCAGCAGCAGGACAGGTACTGAAGCTTTCTTT.

Only a few counts were recorded for this clonotype. The rearrangement links TRBV13 to TRBJ2-7; D gene uncertain. Looked up from germline, CDR1 is PRHDT and CDR2 is FYEKMQ (reference sequence). V lost 0 bases and J lost 9, with 9 bases in between. This CDR3 spans 12 amino acids. The CDR3 loop is CASSLGGLGQYF. DNA for the CDR3: TGTGCCAGCAGCTTAGGCGGGTTGGGGCAGTACTTC.

There are a few counts of this clonotype. V and J are TRBV12-3 or TRBV12-4 and TRBJ2-1; TRBD2 agrees at 7 bases. With V trimmed by 11 bases and J by 1 base, 17 bases remained unmatched. This CDR3 is 17 amino acids long. In DNA, the CDR3 is TGTGCCTGCCATGAGGCTTGGGGGGGAGGATCCTACAATGAGCAGTTCTTC. Translation gives CACHEAWGGGSYNEQFF.